This TCR beta chain was profiled in a study of blood T cell repertoires in COVID-19. As for the study in general: The United States, Italy and Spain were the sources of the acute and convalescent COVID-19 samples. The cDNA or gDNA used as material had been derived from T cells, B-cell-depleted T cells, or PBMCs.

Original processing notes: Reference gene primer amplification yielded estimated nucleated cell counts. Assay: immunoSEQ multiplex PCR; the TCRdb copy retains only in-frame clones and omits some. Clonal size and the V and J genes are those of that table, whereas D and trimming came from the DNA. The table lists more than 80,000 clones, more than 65% of them singletons. CDR3 length equals 14 residues. V shed 2 bases and J shed 4 bases, with 11 bases lying between them. From germline, CDR1 is SGHTA and CDR2 FQGNSA. Input material: peripheral blood. The V call is TRBV7-2, the J call TRBJ1-2; tentatively, D is TRBD1 (5 bases). The clonotype comes from a woman aged 80 or older with active or convalescent COVID-19. CDR3 region: CASSLSQGPYGYTF. The DNA of the CDR3 is TGTGCCAGCAGCTTATCGCAGGGTCCCTATGGCTACACCTTC.